The entry below gives a single TCR beta chain sequence along with its context. What it binds is not known. The data originate from a study of CD8+CD57+ T cells in acquired aplastic anemia. Study outcomes and limitations: Patient and control CD8+ Simpson's diversity was not significantly different.

CD8+CD57+ cell expansion had been shown by flow cytometry in patients chosen for sequencing. V lost 3 bases and J lost 5, with 13 bases in between. The CDR3 spans 15 residues. The V gene's germline CDR1 is SGHAT and CDR2 FQDESV (reference sequence). TCR beta VDJ combinations and CDR3 sequences were profiled from genomic DNA. Using its own MiXCR run on the reads, TCRdb lists one record per CDR3 protein. This sample has about 270,000 distinct CDR3 sequences, with roughly 82% found just once. The source material was sorted CD4+, CD8+, or CD8+CD57+ T cells (not recorded which) from PBMCs. This clonotype was obtained from a human donor with aplastic anemia. The V and J genes are TRBV11-1 and TRBJ2-2; D gene uncertain. This CDR3 reads CASSFGLRGTGELFF. CDR3 in DNA: TGTGCCAGCAGCTTCGGGCTGAGAGGAACCGGGGAGCTGTTTTTT.